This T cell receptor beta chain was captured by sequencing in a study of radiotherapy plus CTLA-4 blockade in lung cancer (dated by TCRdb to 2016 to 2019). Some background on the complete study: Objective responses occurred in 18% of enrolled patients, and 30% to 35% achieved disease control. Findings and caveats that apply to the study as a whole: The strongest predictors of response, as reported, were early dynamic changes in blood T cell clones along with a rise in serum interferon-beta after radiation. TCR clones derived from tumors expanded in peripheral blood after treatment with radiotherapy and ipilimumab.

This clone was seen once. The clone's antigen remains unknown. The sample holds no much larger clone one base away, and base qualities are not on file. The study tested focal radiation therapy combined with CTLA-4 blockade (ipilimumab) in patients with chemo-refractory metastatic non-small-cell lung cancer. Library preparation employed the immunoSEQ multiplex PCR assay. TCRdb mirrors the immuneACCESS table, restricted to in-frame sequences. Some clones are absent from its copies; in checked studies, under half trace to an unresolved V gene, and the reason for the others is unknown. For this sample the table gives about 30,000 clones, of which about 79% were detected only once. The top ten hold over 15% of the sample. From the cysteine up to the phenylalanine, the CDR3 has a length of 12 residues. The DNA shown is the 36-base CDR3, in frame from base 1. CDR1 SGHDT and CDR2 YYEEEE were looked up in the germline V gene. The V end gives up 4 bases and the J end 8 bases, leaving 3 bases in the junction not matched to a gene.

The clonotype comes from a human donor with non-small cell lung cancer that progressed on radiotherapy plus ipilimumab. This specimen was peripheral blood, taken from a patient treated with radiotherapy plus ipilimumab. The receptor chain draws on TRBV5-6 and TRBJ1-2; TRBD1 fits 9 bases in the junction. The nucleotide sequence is TGTGCCAGCAGCGGACAGGGGCGAGGCTACACCTTC. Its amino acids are CASSGQGRGYTF.